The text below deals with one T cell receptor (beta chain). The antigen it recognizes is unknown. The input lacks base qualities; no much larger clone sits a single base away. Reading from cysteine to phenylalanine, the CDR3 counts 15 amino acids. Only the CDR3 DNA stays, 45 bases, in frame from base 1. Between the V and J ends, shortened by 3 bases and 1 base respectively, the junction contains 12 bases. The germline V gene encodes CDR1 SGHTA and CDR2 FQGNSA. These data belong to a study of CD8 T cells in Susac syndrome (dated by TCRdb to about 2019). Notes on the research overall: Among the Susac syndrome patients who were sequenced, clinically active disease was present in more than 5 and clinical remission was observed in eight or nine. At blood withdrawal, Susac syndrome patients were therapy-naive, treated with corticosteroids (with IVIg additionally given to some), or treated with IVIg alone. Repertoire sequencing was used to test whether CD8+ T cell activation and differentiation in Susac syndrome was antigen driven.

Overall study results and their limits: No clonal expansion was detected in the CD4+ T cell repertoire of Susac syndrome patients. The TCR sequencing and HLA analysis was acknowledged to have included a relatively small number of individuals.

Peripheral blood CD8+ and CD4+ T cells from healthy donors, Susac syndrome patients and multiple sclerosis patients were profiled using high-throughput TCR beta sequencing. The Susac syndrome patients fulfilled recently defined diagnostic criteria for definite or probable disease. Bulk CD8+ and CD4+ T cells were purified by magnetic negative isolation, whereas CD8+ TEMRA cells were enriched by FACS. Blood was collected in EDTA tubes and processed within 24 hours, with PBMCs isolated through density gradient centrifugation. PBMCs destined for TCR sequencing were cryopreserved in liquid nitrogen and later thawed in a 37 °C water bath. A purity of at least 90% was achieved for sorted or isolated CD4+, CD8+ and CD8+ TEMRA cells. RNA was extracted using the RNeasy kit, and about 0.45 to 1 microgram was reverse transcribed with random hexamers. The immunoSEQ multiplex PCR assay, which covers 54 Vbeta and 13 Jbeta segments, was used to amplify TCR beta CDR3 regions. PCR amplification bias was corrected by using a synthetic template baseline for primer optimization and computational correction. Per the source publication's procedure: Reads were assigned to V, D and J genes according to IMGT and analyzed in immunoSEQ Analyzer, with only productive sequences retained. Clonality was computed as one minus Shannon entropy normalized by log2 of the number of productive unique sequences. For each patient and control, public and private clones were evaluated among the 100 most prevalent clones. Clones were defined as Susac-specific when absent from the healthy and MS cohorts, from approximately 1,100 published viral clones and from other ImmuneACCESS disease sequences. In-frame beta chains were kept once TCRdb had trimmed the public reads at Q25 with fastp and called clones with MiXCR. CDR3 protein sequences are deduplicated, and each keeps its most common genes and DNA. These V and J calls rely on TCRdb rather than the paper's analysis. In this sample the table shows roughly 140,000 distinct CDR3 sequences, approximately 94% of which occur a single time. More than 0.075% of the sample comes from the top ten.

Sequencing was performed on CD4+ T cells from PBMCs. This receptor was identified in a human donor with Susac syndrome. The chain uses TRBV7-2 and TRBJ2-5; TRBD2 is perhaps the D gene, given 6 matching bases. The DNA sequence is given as TGTGCCAGCAGCTTTCTGGAGGGGAGCCAAGAGACCCAGTACTTC. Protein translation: CASSFLEGSQETQYF. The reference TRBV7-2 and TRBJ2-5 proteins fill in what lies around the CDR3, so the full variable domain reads GAGVSQSPSNKVTEKGKDVELRCDPISGHTALYWYRQSLGQGLEFLIYFQGNSAPDKSGLPSDRFSAERTGGSVSTLTIQRTQQEDSAVYLCASSFLEGSQETQYFGPGTRLLVL.